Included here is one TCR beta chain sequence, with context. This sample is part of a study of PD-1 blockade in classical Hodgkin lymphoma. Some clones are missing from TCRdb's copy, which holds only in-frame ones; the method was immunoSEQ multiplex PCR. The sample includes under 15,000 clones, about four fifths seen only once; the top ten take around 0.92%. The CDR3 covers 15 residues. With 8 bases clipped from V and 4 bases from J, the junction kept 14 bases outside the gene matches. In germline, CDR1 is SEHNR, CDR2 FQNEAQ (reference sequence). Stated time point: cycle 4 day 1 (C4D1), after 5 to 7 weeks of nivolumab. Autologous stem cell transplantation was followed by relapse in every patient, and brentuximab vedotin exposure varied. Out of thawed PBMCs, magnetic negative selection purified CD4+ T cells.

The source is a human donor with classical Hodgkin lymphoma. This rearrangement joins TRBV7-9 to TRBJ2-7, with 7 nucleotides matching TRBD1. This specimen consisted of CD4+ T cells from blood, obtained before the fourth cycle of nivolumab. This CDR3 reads CASREWGQTLYEQYF. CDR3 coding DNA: TGTGCCAGCCGCGAATGGGGACAGACGTTATACGAGCAGTACTTC.